This TCR beta chain was recorded in a study of blood T cell repertoires in COVID-19. About the study: Acute and convalescent COVID-19 specimens originated in the United States, Italy and Spain. PBMCs, B-cell-depleted T cells, or T cells were the source of the cDNA or gDNA that made up the material.

In the source study's methods: From reference gene primer amplification, estimates of nucleated cell counts were derived. Profiling relied on immunoSEQ multiplex PCR, and the TCRdb table lists in-frame clones only, not all of them. D and trimming come from the DNA, and the V and J calls and clone size come from that table. This table holds approximately 310,000 clones, approximately 89% found once. V was clipped by 3 bases and J by 4 bases, with 13 bases between them. The CDR3 is 15 residues long. The V gene's germline CDR1 is MNHEY and CDR2 SMNVEV (reference sequence). The receptor was derived from a woman aged 45-65 years who had recovered from COVID-19. Sequenced sample: peripheral blood. The rearrangement links TRBV27 to TRBJ1-3, with TRBD1 as a possible D gene (6 bases). The CDR3: CASSLRGLSGNTIYF. CDR3 coding DNA: TGTGCCAGCAGTTTGCGGGGGCTTAGCGGAAACACCATATATTTT.